The rows below give T cell receptor beta chains drawn from one sample of a study of shared clonotypes between healthy human individuals. Using immunoSEQ multiplex PCR, the repertoire was profiled, and TCRdb retains in-frame clones only, with some absent. Of 2 million to 2.5 million clones listed, approximately 96% are singletons. The material sequenced was naive CD4+ T cells sorted from blood. The receptors were gathered from a man between 18 and 29 years old in good health. CDR3s include the opening cysteine and the closing phenylalanine or tryptophan. A D gene is named only where the DNA matches it firmly. A row's size may be missing; if present it is once, few, many or a size class.

-	TRBV9	15	TRBJ1-2	-	CASSAEITGTYGYTF	TGTGCCAGCAGCGCGGAGATTACCGGGACCTATGGCTACACCTTC
-	TRBV18	18	TRBJ2-6	-	CASSPYRVEDSGANVLTF	TGTGCCAGCTCACCTTACAGGGTGGAAGACTCTGGGGCCAACGTCCTGACTTTC
-	TRBV10-3	14	TRBJ1-1	-	CAIRETTSNTEAFF	TGTGCCATCAGAGAGACCACCTCGAACACTGAAGCTTTCTTT
-	TRBV5-4	15	TRBJ2-1	-	CASSFGQRRHNEQFF	TGTGCCAGCAGCTTCGGACAGCGGCGTCACAATGAGCAGTTCTTC
-	TRBV5-6	12	TRBJ1-6	-	CASSLRSMPLHF	TGTGCCAGCAGCCTCCGGTCGATGCCCCTCCACTTT
-	TRBV11-2	15	TRBJ2-7	-	CASSLDRGSVDEQYF	TGTGCCAGCAGCTTAGATCGCGGTAGCGTCGACGAGCAGTACTTC
TRBD1	TRBV29-1	13	TRBJ1-1	-	CSVGGGLYTEAFF	TGCAGCGTTGGAGGGGGCCTATACACTGAAGCTTTCTTT
-	TRBV12-5	14	TRBJ1-3	-	CASAAGRSGNTIYF	TGTGCTAGTGCGGCAGGGCGCTCTGGAAACACCATATATTTT
-	TRBV2	12	TRBJ2-7	-	CASDEQGTEQYF	TGTGCCAGCGACGAACAGGGAACCGAGCAGTACTTC
-	TRBV6-6	13	TRBJ2-7	-	CASSYSYNGQQYF	TGTGCCAGCAGTTACAGCTACAACGGGCAGCAGTACTTC
-	TRBV18	14	TRBJ1-2	few	CASSPPEGDYGYTF	TGTGCCAGCTCACCACCCGAGGGGGACTATGGCTACACCTTC
TRBD2	TRBV7-2	16	TRBJ2-7	-	CASSLDGSGRVYEQYF	TGTGCCAGCAGCTTAGATGGTAGCGGGAGGGTCTACGAGCAGTACTTC
-	TRBV7-3	13	TRBJ2-7	-	CASSLSRGYEQYF	TGTGCCAGCAGCTTGTCCAGGGGTTACGAGCAGTACTTC
TRBD1	TRBV19	16	TRBJ2-2	-	CASSIQDRGNTGELFF	TGTGCCAGTAGTATCCAGGACAGGGGGAACACCGGGGAGCTGTTTTTT
-	TRBV6-9	15	TRBJ2-5	-	CASSYIILARKTQYF	TGTGCCAGCAGTTATATCATCCTAGCGAGAAAGACCCAGTACTTC
-	TRBV7-7	13	TRBJ2-2	-	CASSFPNTGELFF	TGTGCTAGCAGCTTCCCGAACACCGGGGAGCTGTTTTTT
-	TRBV7-9	12	TRBJ1-2	-	CASSLGDYGYTF	TGTGCCAGCAGCTTGGGGGACTATGGCTACACCTTC
-	TRBV12-5	19	TRBJ1-6	once	CASGLVLQALSPYRSPLHF	TGTGCTAGTGGTTTGGTCCTACAGGCTCTAAGTCCGTATCGTTCACCCCTCCACTTT
-	TRBV10-3	14	TRBJ1-1	-	CAIRGVVGLTEAFF	TGTGCCATCAGAGGCGTCGTCGGACTCACTGAAGCTTTCTTT
-	TRBV5-1	15	TRBJ2-2	-	CASRQGSENTGELFF	TGCGCCAGCAGACAGGGTTCAGAGAACACCGGGGAGCTGTTTTTT
-	TRBV7-5	15	TRBJ1-4	once	CARSLRDGDHEKLFF	TGTGCCAGAAGCTTGCGGGACGGGGATCACGAAAAACTGTTTTTT
-	TRBV25-1	15	TRBJ1-1	-	CASSDGGGAGTEAFF	TGTGCCAGCAGTGATGGGGGGGGCGCAGGCACTGAAGCTTTCTTT
-	TRBV7-2	14	TRBJ2-6	-	CASSLGPGANVLTF	TGTGCCAGCAGCTTAGGGCCTGGGGCCAACGTCCTGACTTTC
-	TRBV5-6	15	TRBJ2-7	once	CASSLVSASAYEQYF	TGTGCCAGCAGCTTGGTCTCAGCGTCCGCCTACGAGCAGTACTTC
-	TRBV11-3	15	TRBJ2-3	-	CASSSDPYGADTQYF	TGTGCCAGCAGCTCGGACCCGTACGGGGCAGATACGCAGTATTTT
TRBD1	TRBV4-1	16	TRBJ2-5	-	CASSQLPGTAQETQYF	TGCGCCAGCAGCCAACTACCAGGGACAGCCCAAGAGACCCAGTACTTC
-	TRBV18	15	TRBJ1-2	few	CASSPGQVPNYGYTF	TGTGCCAGCTCACCGGGGCAGGTCCCCAACTATGGCTACACCTTC
-	TRBV30	14	TRBJ1-2	-	CAWSGDATNYGYTF	TGTGCCTGGAGTGGGGACGCTACCAACTATGGCTACACCTTC
TRBD2	TRBV11-3	16	TRBJ2-2	-	CASSLVSTGGTGELFF	TGTGCCAGCAGCTTAGTTTCGACGGGAGGCACCGGGGAGCTGTTTTTT
-	TRBV28	12	TRBJ2-7	-	CASSQTSWGQYF	TGTGCCAGCAGTCAGACCTCATGGGGGCAGTACTTC
-	TRBV6-1	14	TRBJ2-2	-	CASNRDASTGELFF	TGTGCCAGTAACCGCGACGCCTCCACCGGGGAGCTGTTTTTT
-	TRBV28	17	TRBJ2-6	-	CASSLRAGSSGANVLTF	TGTGCCAGCAGTTTAAGGGCCGGGAGCTCTGGGGCCAACGTCCTGACTTTC
-	TRBV11-2	14	TRBJ2-7	-	CASSLAGEKYEQYF	TGTGCCAGCAGCTTAGCGGGAGAGAAATACGAGCAGTACTTC
TRBD2	TRBV6-6	14	TRBJ2-5	-	CASRPAGGEETQYF	TGTGCCAGCAGGCCCGCGGGAGGGGAAGAGACCCAGTACTTC
-	TRBV18	14	TRBJ2-2	once	CASSPLTGNGELFF	TGTGCCAGCTCACCCCTCACAGGAAACGGGGAGCTGTTTTTT
TRBD1	TRBV5-6	17	TRBJ2-2	-	CASSSKLQGSGTGELFF	TGTGCCAGCAGCTCTAAATTACAGGGGTCAGGCACCGGGGAGCTGTTTTTT
TRBD2	TRBV6-1	13	TRBJ2-3	-	CASAAGGTDTQYF	TGTGCCAGCGCAGCGGGAGGCACAGATACGCAGTATTTT
TRBD1	TRBV5-1	16	TRBJ2-3	-	CASSLQDRGTTDTQYF	TGCGCCAGCAGCTTGCAAGACAGGGGGACCACAGATACGCAGTATTTT
TRBD1	TRBV7-2	13	TRBJ1-1	-	CASSPGGGTEAFF	TGTGCCAGCAGCCCAGGGGGAGGGACTGAAGCTTTCTTT
-	TRBV19	14	TRBJ2-2	few	CASMGRLRTGELFF	TGTGCCAGTATGGGGCGCCTGAGGACCGGGGAGCTGTTTTTT